This is a list of T cell receptor beta chains from one sample in a study of Ad26.COV2.S vaccination and SARS-CoV-2 variants. Method: immunoSEQ multiplex PCR; TCRdb's copy keeps in-frame clones and lacks some. Of about 450,000 clones in the sample, roughly 87% were seen once. Sample: peripheral blood, taken in a trial of Ad26.COV2.S vaccine versus placebo. The receptors come from a person aged 18-65 years who received the Ad26.COV2.S COVID-19 vaccine or a placebo. Both conserved end residues are part of each CDR3. The D gene is left open where the match is weak. Size is omitted from some rows. Given values are once, few, many or a class for expanded clones.

TRBJ1-2 . TRBV5-4 . CASSGRGDYGYTF TGTGCCAGCAGTGGACGGGGAGACTATGGCTACACCTTC
TRBJ2-1 . TRBV27 . CASSLSRRGRNEQFF TGTGCCAGCAGTTTATCCCGTCGAGGGAGGAATGAGCAGTTCTTC
TRBJ1-2 . TRBV24-1 . CATSVKGPYGYTF TGTGCCACCAGTGTGAAGGGTCCCTATGGCTACACCTTC
TRBJ1-4 . TRBV4-1 TRBD1 CASSQGYRGKNEKLFF TGCGCCAGCAGCCAAGGCTACAGGGGTAAGAATGAAAAACTGTTTTTT
TRBJ2-3 . TRBV4-1 . CASSQDRMDTQYF TGCGCCAGCAGCCAAGATCGGATGGATACGCAGTATTTT
TRBJ2-5 . TRBV12-3/TRBV12-4 . CASSSSTEETQYF TGTGCCAGCAGTTCGAGTACCGAAGAGACCCAGTACTTC
TRBJ1-4 once TRBV24-1 . CATSDNARGLEEKLFF TGTGCCACCAGTGATAACGCACGGGGGTTGGAGGAAAAACTGTTTTTT
TRBJ1-4 . TRBV4-1 . CASSQYEGYSEKLFF TGCGCCAGCAGCCAATATGAGGGGTACAGTGAAAAACTGTTTTTT
TRBJ1-6 . TRBV10-1 . CAHRDGGPGNSPLHF TGCGCCCACCGGGACGGAGGGCCGGGTAATTCACCCCTCCACTTT
TRBJ1-6 . TRBV7-2 . CASSLSTVKPLHF TGTGCCAGCAGCTTATCTACAGTAAAACCCCTCCACTTT
TRBJ2-6 few TRBV11-2 . CASSLIRLPLSGANVLTF TGTGCCAGCAGCTTAATTCGCCTCCCCCTCTCTGGGGCCAACGTCCTGACTTTC
TRBJ2-3 . TRBV6-4 TRBD1 CASRPGQGETDTQYF TGTGCCAGCAGACCGGGACAGGGGGAAACAGATACGCAGTATTTT
TRBJ2-2 once TRBV19 . CASSIWRKGTGELFF TGTGCCAGTAGTATCTGGAGAAAGGGGACCGGGGAGCTGTTTTTT
TRBJ1-1 . TRBV30 TRBD1 CAWTGQGRGFGEAFF TGTGCCTGGACGGGACAGGGAAGAGGTTTTGGTGAAGCTTTCTTT
TRBJ2-7 . TRBV4-2 TRBD2 CASSQDLAGVFYEQYF TGTGCCAGCAGCCAAGACCTAGCGGGGGTATTCTACGAGCAGTACTTC
TRBJ1-1 . TRBV6-6 TRBD1 CASSYPGTGGTEAFF TGTGCCAGCAGTTACCCCGGGACAGGAGGCACTGAAGCTTTCTTT
TRBJ2-7 once TRBV6-6 TRBD1 CASSYTYRTGGDEQYF TGTGCCAGCAGTTACACCTATAGGACAGGGGGCGACGAGCAGTACTTC
TRBJ1-4 . TRBV5-1 TRBD1 CASSLAGQGYNEKLFF TGCGCCAGCAGCTTGGCGGGACAGGGATATAATGAAAAACTGTTTTTT
TRBJ2-5 . TRBV30 TRBD2 CAWTLAGAPWETQYF TGTGCCTGGACACTAGCGGGGGCTCCCTGGGAGACCCAGTACTTC
TRBJ2-2 once TRBV11-2 TRBD1 CASSWDSLTGELFF TGTGCCAGCAGCTGGGACAGCCTCACCGGGGAGCTGTTTTTT
TRBJ2-3 . TRBV5-1 . CASSSWTPGLTDTQYF TGCGCCAGCAGCTCCTGGACCCCAGGGCTCACAGATACGCAGTATTTT
TRBJ2-1 . TRBV9 TRBD2 CASSVGGLAGGPYNEQFF TGTGCCAGCAGCGTAGGGGGACTAGCGGGAGGGCCTTATAATGAGCAGTTCTTC
TRBJ2-1 once TRBV5-1 . CASSPSAGSSYNEQFF TGCGCCAGCAGCCCTAGTGCGGGGAGTTCCTACAATGAGCAGTTCTTC
TRBJ2-3 . TRBV5-4 . CASRSLPGGPSTDTQYF TGTGCCAGCAGGTCCCTGCCAGGGGGGCCGAGCACAGATACGCAGTATTTT
TRBJ2-3 . TRBV4-3 . CASSQDFTGGRDTQYF TGCGCCAGCAGCCAAGATTTCACGGGGGGCCGGGATACGCAGTATTTT
TRBJ2-2 . TRBV4-1 . CASSHPGRRNTGELFF TGCGCCAGCAGCCATCCCGGGAGACGGAACACCGGGGAGCTGTTTTTT
TRBJ1-2 once TRBV27 . CASSLLLGGIEGYTF TGTGCCAGCAGTTTACTGTTAGGGGGAATAGAGGGCTACACCTTC
TRBJ2-3 . TRBV13 . CASSPSATDTQYF TGTGCCAGCAGCCCAAGTGCCACAGATACGCAGTATTTT
TRBJ2-3 . TRBV5-1 TRBD2 CASSLTGLARQTDTQYF TGCGCCAGCAGCTTAACAGGACTAGCGAGGCAAACAGATACGCAGTATTTT
TRBJ1-1 . TRBV7-8 . CASSPMNTEAFF TGTGCCAGCAGCCCGATGAACACTGAAGCTTTCTTT
TRBJ2-5 . TRBV7-8 . CASSLGTFRETQYF TGTGCCAGCAGCTTAGGGACCTTTCGGGAGACCCAGTACTTC
TRBJ1-1 . TRBV7-9 . CASSFAGLNTEAFF TGTGCCAGCAGCTTCGCGGGTCTGAACACTGAAGCTTTCTTT
TRBJ1-1 . TRBV7-2 . CASSPTPRQFTEAFF TGTGCCAGCAGCCCGACCCCCCGACAGTTCACTGAAGCTTTCTTT
TRBJ1-2 . TRBV19 TRBD1 CASQQGQGRARNYGYTF TGTGCCAGTCAACAAGGACAGGGGCGGGCAAGAAACTATGGCTACACCTTC
TRBJ1-4 . TRBV6-2/TRBV6-3 TRBD1 CASSFRDRGLREKLFF TGTGCCAGCAGTTTCCGGGACAGGGGATTGAGAGAAAAACTGTTTTTT
TRBJ2-1 . TRBV27 TRBD2 CASSYLAGVYNEQFF TGTGCCAGCAGCTATCTAGCGGGGGTTTACAATGAGCAGTTCTTC
TRBJ2-5 . TRBV5-6 TRBD1 CASSLERGPTQYF TGTGCCAGCAGCTTGGAAAGGGGGCCGACCCAGTACTTC
TRBJ2-2 . TRBV6-2/TRBV6-3 . CASSFPPHRAGELFF TGTGCCAGCAGTTTTCCGCCCCATAGGGCCGGGGAGCTGTTTTTT
TRBJ2-3 once TRBV3-1/TRBV3-2 . CASSPPDSIGDTQYF TGTGCCAGCAGCCCCCCTGATAGCATTGGCGATACGCAGTATTTT
TRBJ2-7 . TRBV3-1/TRBV3-2 . CASSHSRAYYEQYF TGTGCCAGCAGCCACTCCAGGGCCTACTACGAGCAGTACTTC
TRBJ2-1 . TRBV4-1 TRBD2 CASSSRTSFVNNEQFF TGCGCCAGCAGCTCCCGGACTAGCTTCGTAAACAATGAGCAGTTCTTC
TRBJ2-3 . TRBV5-1 . CASSTGTPTDTQYF TGCGCCAGCAGCACAGGGACCCCCACAGATACGCAGTATTTT
TRBJ2-7 . TRBV5-1 . CASSLRLSDEQYF TGCGCCAGCAGCTTGAGGCTGTCGGACGAGCAGTACTTC
TRBJ2-2 once TRBV5-4 . CASSPAAGHTGELFF TGTGCCAGCAGTCCGGCGGCGGGGCACACCGGGGAGCTGTTTTTT
TRBJ2-7 . TRBV7-2 . CASSLVRVRDEQYF TGTGCCAGCAGCTTAGTCCGGGTCCGTGACGAGCAGTACTTC
TRBJ1-2 . TRBV9 TRBD1 CASSVRDRGDYGYTF TGTGCCAGCAGCGTGAGGGACAGGGGGGACTATGGCTACACCTTC
TRBJ1-3 . TRBV20-1 . CSASSQDSGNTIYF TGCAGTGCTAGTAGTCAGGACTCTGGAAACACCATATATTTT
TRBJ1-3 . TRBV11-1 . CASSLAVANSGNTIYF TGTGCCAGCAGCTTAGCAGTAGCCAACTCTGGAAACACCATATATTTT
TRBJ2-3 . TRBV19 . CASSITGDTQYF TGTGCCAGTAGTATAACCGGGGATACGCAGTATTTT
TRBJ1-1 . TRBV5-1 . CASSFIPGAQGADTEAFF TGCGCCAGCAGCTTTATTCCGGGGGCTCAGGGAGCGGACACTGAAGCTTTCTTT
TRBJ1-4 . TRBV6-6 TRBD1 CASRPGQGATNEKLFF TGTGCCAGCAGACCCGGACAGGGTGCAACTAATGAAAAACTGTTTTTT
TRBJ2-1 . TRBV11-3 TRBD1 CASSPTGVNNEQFF TGTGCCAGCAGCCCCACAGGGGTAAACAATGAGCAGTTCTTC
TRBJ2-5 . TRBV19 TRBD2 CASSVAGAQYF TGTGCCAGTAGTGTGGCGGGGGCCCAGTACTTC